Listed here is a single T cell receptor beta chain. The specificity of this receptor is unknown. Within one base of it there is no much larger clone, and no base qualities were kept. The data were taken from a study (dated by TCRdb to about 2015). For the study in its entirety: The study tested whether tumor-infiltrating Tregs in breast cancer are recruited from blood Tregs or converted in situ from other CD4+ T cell subsets.

The memory CD4+ T cell population was isolated based on a CD4+CD45RO+CD25- phenotype. Tregs, naive and memory CD4+ T cells from tumor, blood and ipsilateral draining lymph nodes of a few breast cancer patients underwent full-length TCR alpha and beta sequencing. Tumor tissue, along with lymph nodes from ipsilateral axillary dissection, was perfused with PBS, minced, and then digested using collagenase I and hyaluronidase. Ficoll density gradient centrifugation was used to isolate mononuclear cells from either lymph nodes or roughly 50 ml of peripheral blood. Sorted cell populations were confirmed by FACS to exceed 90% purity. What the study reported, not specific to this receptor: The validation in the larger cohort was limited to a single TCR beta V-J rearrangement instead of whole repertoires. The TCR gene usage of tumor memory CD4+ T cells clustered together with blood and lymph node memory CD4+ cells and with lymph node naive CD4+ cells. The greatest overlap of tumor-infiltrating Treg TCR alpha and beta sequences was with tumor naive CD4+ T cells, followed next by blood naive CD4+ T cells.

Trimmed from V: 4 bases; trimmed from J: 3 bases; junction bases lacking a gene match: 7. The germline V gene specifies SQVTM as CDR1 and ANQGSEA as CDR2. The CDR3 runs 14 amino acids, cysteine and phenylalanine included. Just the 42-base CDR3 DNA is kept, in frame starting at base 1. Full-length TCR variable regions were amplified by 5' RACE PCR with constant-region reverse primers, followed by semi-nested PCR with Nested Universal Primer A. Using the ReliaPrep RNA Cell Miniprep System, total RNA was extracted, and the SMARTer RACE 5'/3' Kit was then used to reverse transcribe the RNA into 5'RACE-ready cDNA. An Illumina MiSeq was used to sequence the full-length TCR alpha and beta libraries, which had been barcoded with multiplex adaptors. The published analysis was carried out like this. For each of nine subset-tissue groups, sequencing data from the five patients were combined, and the groups were compared by unsupervised clustering of TCR gene usage. The Morisita-Horn index was used to calculate repertoire similarity, with shared sequences weighted according to their contribution to each repertoire. TCRdb took the public reads, trimmed them with fastp at Q25, ran MiXCR for clone calling and kept in-frame beta chains. Rows with a matching CDR3 protein are joined into one entry that keeps the most common DNA and genes. The V and J calls come from TCRdb's annotation, not from the publication. Present in this sample are approximately 41,000 distinct CDR3 sequences, less than 35% of which were seen just once. The ten largest make up around 3.9% of the sample.

The sample taken for sequencing was memory CD4+ T cells sorted from a lymph node. Sample cell subset or site, as interpreted from the label and publication: memory CD4+ T cells, CD4+CD45RO+CD25-. The sequence links TRBV29-1 to TRBJ2-7; 9 nucleotides in the junction match TRBD1. The TCR originated in a female donor with breast cancer. The DNA reads as follows: TGCAGCGTTGCTTCGGACAGGGGCTTCTACGAGCAGTACTTC. Its product reads: CSVASDRGFYEQYF.